This T cell receptor beta chain is drawn from a study of cytomegalovirus exposure and HLA in healthy donors. Losses at the gene ends were 4 bases for V and 6 bases for J; bases not matched to a gene: 6. Germline-derived CDR1 and CDR2 are SGHTA and FQGNSA. There are 15 residues in the CDR3. Amplification used 60 Vbeta primers and 13 Jbeta primers. Data came from immunoSEQ multiplex PCR; TCRdb stores just in-frame clones and leaves some out. The profile covers about 180,000 clones, with around 80% appearing a single time and roughly 3.5% taken by the ten largest. The chain links TRBV7-2 to TRBJ1-6, with 7 bases identical to TRBD1. The sample comprised PBMCs. This clonotype was obtained from a woman in her sixties or seventies in good health and CMV-seropositive. This CDR3 is CASSSSGQSNSPLHF. As DNA, the CDR3 is TGTGCCAGCAGCTCCTCGGGACAGTCTAATTCACCCCTCCACTTT.